Shown below are 7 T cell receptor beta chains from a single sample sequenced in a study of PD-L1 blockade in urothelial cancer. Produced via immunoSEQ multiplex PCR; TCRdb's table is partial and in-frame only. The table records more than 55,000 clones, more than 80% of them present only once. Sample time point: pretreatment peripheral blood. The sequenced sample was PBMCs, obtained around atezolizumab (anti-PD-L1) treatment. Receptors were obtained from a man aged 70 or older with urothelial cancer.

J is TRBJ1-4 and V is TRBV14; the match to TRBD1 covers 7 bases. With 1 base clipped from V and 7 bases from J, the junction kept 6 bases outside the gene matches. The germline CDR1 and CDR2 sequences are SGHDN and FVKESK. The CDR3 has 15 amino acids. In DNA form, the CDR3 reads TGTGCCAGCAGCCAAGTGGTAGGGGGCTCTGAAAAACTGTTTTTT. It translates to CASSQVVGGSEKLFF.

V gene TRBV19 combines with J gene TRBJ2-3, with D perhaps matching TRBD2 (7 bases). Trimming took 6 bases from V and 2 from J, leaving 12 bases between them. The CDR3 contains 14 residues. Germline assignment: CDR1 LNHDA and CDR2 SQIVND (reference sequence). CDR3 sequence reads: CASRRGGDTDTQYF. The DNA for the CDR3 is TGTGCCAGTAGGAGAGGGGGGGACACAGATACGCAGTATTTT.

This chain joins TRBV5-1 and TRBJ1-5; 9 bases map to TRBD1. This CDR3 is 16 amino acids long. Germline loops: CDR1 SGHRS, CDR2 YFSETQ. V was clipped by 0 bases and J by 3 bases; unmatched bases: 4. The chain's CDR3 is CASSLEGTGNNQPQHF. The CDR3 coding sequence is TGCGCCAGCAGCTTGGAAGGGACAGGGAACAATCAGCCCCAGCATTTT. Combining the CDR3 with reference TRBV5-1 and TRBJ1-5 gives the whole variable domain KAGVTQTPRYLIKTRGQQVTLSCSPISGHRSVSWYQQTPGQGLQFLFEYFSETQRNKGNFPGRFSGRQFSNSRSEMNVSTLELGDSALYLCASSLEGTGNNQPQHFGDGTRLSIL.

The V call is TRBV5-1, the J call TRBJ1-1; the D gene is possibly TRBD1 (5 bases). Between the trimmed V and J ends, which lost 4 bases and 3 bases, there was a span of 13 bases. Germline loops: CDR1 SGHRS, CDR2 YFSETQ. CDR3 size: 14 residues. The CDR3 sequence: CASSLSREDTEAFF. In nucleotides, the CDR3 is TGCGCCAGCAGCCTTAGCAGGGAGGACACTGAAGCTTTCTTT.

This clone is deemed medium-sized. The chain recombines TRBV7-2 with TRBJ2-1; 9 bases align to TRBD2. The CDR3 consists of 18 residues. Losses at the gene ends were 0 bases for V and 3 bases for J; bases not matched to a gene: 9. Germline-derived CDR1 and CDR2 are SGHTA and FQGNSA. In nucleotides, the CDR3 is TGTGCCAGCAGCTTAGCGGGCGGGGGGGCCCTCCACTACAATGAGCAGTTCTTC. Its translation: CASSLAGGGALHYNEQFF.

This sequence joins TRBV7-2 and TRBJ2-1, with TRBD2 matching over 9 bases. The CDR3 is 16 residues long. V shed 1 base, J shed 6 bases, and the junction held 7 bases outside the gene matches. CDR1 and CDR2 from the germline V gene are SGHTA and FQGNSA. The CDR3 DNA follows: TGTGCCAGCAGCTTAGGTAGCGGGAGCTTAGGCAATGAGCAGTTCTTC. This translates into CASSLGSGSLGNEQFF. Full variable domain (remainder filled in from reference TRBV7-2 and TRBJ2-1): GAGVSQSPSNKVTEKGKDVELRCDPISGHTALYWYRQSLGQGLEFLIYFQGNSAPDKSGLPSDRFSAERTGGSVSTLTIQRTQQEDSAVYLCASSLGSGSLGNEQFFGPGTRLTVL.

The chain combines TRBV2 with TRBJ1-1; a weak D match, TRBD1 (6 bases). Germline CDR1 and CDR2: SNHLY and FYNNEI. V gave up 9 bases and J gave up 0 bases, with 17 bases separating them. The CDR3 contains 15 residues. CDR3 sequence: CASIRDKLMNTEAFF. DNA for the CDR3: TGTGCCAGTATCCGGGACAAACTTATGAACACTGAAGCTTTCTTT.